This TCR beta chain came from a study of T cell responses to AZD1222 COVID-19 vaccine. Overall study findings and caveats: It was only after the peak T cell response that any repertoires were sampled. Seropositivity was recorded at baseline in only a handful of AZD1222 recipients.

Trimming pared 5 bases from V and 4 bases from J, leaving 13 bases between. This CDR3 has 14 amino acids. Germline-derived CDR1 and CDR2 are MNHEY and SMNVEV (reference sequence). Some clones are missing from TCRdb's copy, which holds only in-frame ones; the method was immunoSEQ multiplex PCR. This sample has around 150,000 clones, with 85% to 95% found just once. The analysis combined second doses at about 4 or about 12 weeks. As for this clone: The target antigen is unknown.

Sequenced material: peripheral blood, taken 28 days after the second AZD1222 dose. This sequence was found in an adult who received the AZD1222 COVID-19 vaccine. The rearrangement links TRBV27 to TRBJ2-3; D is ambiguous. The CDR3: CASSLLPQADTQYF. CDR3 nucleotide sequence: TGTGCCAGCAGTCTCCTCCCCCAAGCAGATACGCAGTATTTT.